This T cell receptor (beta chain) originates from a study of shared clonotypes between healthy human individuals. TCRdb keeps only in-frame clones here, not all; method: immunoSEQ multiplex PCR. The sample shows roughly 2,300,000 clones, 85% to 95% of them seen only once. V was shortened by 2 bases and J by 1 base, with 14 bases between the two germline ends. The V gene's germline CDR1 is LNHDA and CDR2 SQIVND (reference sequence). The CDR3 totals 16 residues. This clone was detected only once. The sample was naive CD4+ T cells from PBMCs. Regarding subset: CD45RA+ positively selected. The clonotype was recovered from a man between 18 and 29 years old in good health. Some clones in this sample may be carry-over from other donors' samples. The chain recombines TRBV19 with TRBJ2-5; TRBD2 is a possible D gene (6 bases). Written as DNA, the CDR3 is TGTGCCAGTAGTATATCGGGACTGGCAGGCCAAGAGACCCAGTACTTC. It specifies CASSISGLAGQETQYF.